These T cell receptor beta chains were read from a single sample in a study of blood T cell repertoires in COVID-19. The repertoire was sequenced with immunoSEQ multiplex PCR; TCRdb's copy has only in-frame clones and lacks some. Here the sample spans 300,000 to 400,000 clones, about 90% being singletons. Specimen: PBMCs or T cells enriched from blood (not recorded which). The receptors shown here come from a woman aged 25 to 45 who had recovered from COVID-19. The CDR3 runs from the conserved cysteine through the conserved F or W. Fields, in order: CDR3 DNA, CDR3 protein, D gene, J gene, clone size, V gene. A D gene is named only where the DNA matches it firmly. Expanded clones are given a class, and other clones once, few, many or no size at all.

DNA: TGTGCCAGCAGCCACAGTAAGCGGTTTGGGGGGGATGAGCAGTTCTTC
CDR3: CASSHSKRFGGDEQFF
D: TRBD2
J: TRBJ2-1
size: .
V: TRBV5-6

DNA: TGTGCCAGTAGTATGAGGGAGCCTTCCCAGAGCTCCTACAATGAGCAGTTCTTC
CDR3: CASSMREPSQSSYNEQFF
D: .
J: TRBJ2-1
size: .
V: TRBV19

DNA: TGCGCCAGCAGCACCAAGGGGACTAGCGGGGGAGCCTACGAGCAGTACTTC
CDR3: CASSTKGTSGGAYEQYF
D: TRBD2
J: TRBJ2-7
size: .
V: TRBV5-1

DNA: TGTGCCATCACCGGGACAGGGAACACTGAAGCTTTCTTT
CDR3: CAITGTGNTEAFF
D: TRBD1
J: TRBJ1-1
size: .
V: TRBV10-3

DNA: TGTGCCAGTTCGGGGCGCGGGGGGCCCACAGATACGCAGTATTTT
CDR3: CASSGRGGPTDTQYF
D: TRBD2
J: TRBJ2-3
size: .
V: TRBV19

DNA: TGTGCCAGCACGACCAGGACAGGGAGGCAAGGGAACTATGGCTACACCTTC
CDR3: CASTTRTGRQGNYGYTF
D: TRBD1
J: TRBJ1-2
size: .
V: TRBV28

DNA: TGTGCCAGCAGTCACACCGCAACTAATGAAAAACTGTTTTTT
CDR3: CASSHTATNEKLFF
D: .
J: TRBJ1-4
size: .
V: TRBV6-5

DNA: TGTGCCAGCAGCTTGTTAGCGGGGGGCTCCTACGAGCAGTACTTC
CDR3: CASSLLAGGSYEQYF
D: TRBD2
J: TRBJ2-7
size: .
V: TRBV5-5

DNA: TGTGCCAGCAGCAAAGGACAGGGGCAGGGGGCCGGGGAGCTGTTTTTT
CDR3: CASSKGQGQGAGELFF
D: TRBD1
J: TRBJ2-2
size: few
V: TRBV5-5

DNA: TGCGCCAGCAGCTTGAGTTCTGGCTCACCGGGCGAGCAGTACTTC
CDR3: CASSLSSGSPGEQYF
D: .
J: TRBJ2-7
size: .
V: TRBV5-1

DNA: TGTGCTAGTGGTCCAGACAGGGGCAACTATGGCTACACCTTC
CDR3: CASGPDRGNYGYTF
D: TRBD1
J: TRBJ1-2
size: .
V: TRBV12-5

DNA: TGTGCCAGCAGTCCGGCTCCCCCGGGACAGGGGTACCCCTACGAGCAGTACTTC
CDR3: CASSPAPPGQGYPYEQYF
D: TRBD1
J: TRBJ2-7
size: .
V: TRBV27

DNA: TGTGCCAGCTCACCACGGACCGGGGCAGATACGCAGTATTTT
CDR3: CASSPRTGADTQYF
D: .
J: TRBJ2-3
size: once
V: TRBV18

DNA: TGCGCCAGCAGTGAGTCGCAATTACTAAACACTGAAGCTTTCTTT
CDR3: CASSESQLLNTEAFF
D: .
J: TRBJ1-1
size: .
V: TRBV10-2

DNA: TGTGCCACCAGCAGACCGGGACAGGGGGCACCGGTGGGTGGAAACACCATATATTTT
CDR3: CATSRPGQGAPVGGNTIYF
D: TRBD1
J: TRBJ1-3
size: .
V: TRBV15

DNA: TGTGCCAGCAGTTATTATTCAGGGCCTCAAGAGACCCAGTACTTC
CDR3: CASSYYSGPQETQYF
D: .
J: TRBJ2-5
size: .
V: TRBV6-5

DNA: TGTGCCAGCTCACCGCAGACGGGGGAGTACGAGCAGTACTTC
CDR3: CASSPQTGEYEQYF
D: .
J: TRBJ2-7
size: .
V: TRBV18

DNA: TGTGCTAGTGTACTCACGGGGTCTTCCACAGATACGCAGTATTTT
CDR3: CASVLTGSSTDTQYF
D: .
J: TRBJ2-3
size: .
V: TRBV12-5

DNA: TGTGCCTGGCAAGACAGGAAAACGCAGTATTTT
CDR3: CAWQDRKTQYF
D: .
J: TRBJ2-3
size: .
V: TRBV30

DNA: TGTGCCAGCAGTCCGGGACAGGGTCCTGAAAAACTGTTTTTT
CDR3: CASSPGQGPEKLFF
D: TRBD1
J: TRBJ1-4
size: .
V: TRBV11-2

DNA: TGTGCCAGCAGCACCTTGACAGGGAGCAACTATGGCTACACCTTC
CDR3: CASSTLTGSNYGYTF
D: TRBD1
J: TRBJ1-2
size: .
V: TRBV11-2

DNA: TGTGCCAGCAGTTACACCACAGGTGGGGTAGGAAACACCATATATTTT
CDR3: CASSYTTGGVGNTIYF
D: .
J: TRBJ1-3
size: .
V: TRBV6-5

DNA: TGTGCCTGGAGTGTACCTGGGGAGGCTGGAAACACCATATATTTT
CDR3: CAWSVPGEAGNTIYF
D: .
J: TRBJ1-3
size: .
V: TRBV30

DNA: TGTGCCAGCAGCCAATGGCGTAGCGGGGGGGCGGCAGATACGCAGTATTTT
CDR3: CASSQWRSGGAADTQYF
D: TRBD2
J: TRBJ2-3
size: .
V: TRBV3-1/TRBV3-2

DNA: TGTGCCAGCAGCCAAGACTCTGCATTTAGGGGACAGAATTCACCCCTCCACTTT
CDR3: CASSQDSAFRGQNSPLHF
D: TRBD1
J: TRBJ1-6
size: .
V: TRBV4-2

DNA: TGCGCCAGCAGCGGGGACAGGAGGGGCGAGCAGTACTTC
CDR3: CASSGDRRGEQYF
D: TRBD1
J: TRBJ2-7
size: .
V: TRBV5-1

DNA: TGTGCCAGTAGTCGAAGTCATCAGCCTACGGGGAACTATGGCTACACCTTC
CDR3: CASSRSHQPTGNYGYTF
D: .
J: TRBJ1-2
size: .
V: TRBV19

DNA: TGTGCCACCAGCAGAGAAACAGGGGGCGTAGGCAATCAGCCCCAGCATTTT
CDR3: CATSRETGGVGNQPQHF
D: TRBD1
J: TRBJ1-5
size: .
V: TRBV15

DNA: TGTGCCAGCAGCAGGGGTGGAAACTATGGCTACACCTTC
CDR3: CASSRGGNYGYTF
D: .
J: TRBJ1-2
size: few
V: TRBV28

DNA: TGTGCCAGCTCACTCGGGACAGGTGTTTACGAGCAGTACTTC
CDR3: CASSLGTGVYEQYF
D: TRBD1
J: TRBJ2-7
size: .
V: TRBV18

DNA: TGCAGCACCGGAGGGGGGGGCATCACTGAAGCTTTCTTT
CDR3: CSTGGGGITEAFF
D: .
J: TRBJ1-1
size: .
V: TRBV29-1

DNA: TGTGCCAGCAGCTTGGAAGGGAGGGCTAATGAAAAACTGTTTTTT
CDR3: CASSLEGRANEKLFF
D: .
J: TRBJ1-4
size: .
V: TRBV7-6

DNA: TGCGCCAGCAGCCCGACAGGGGAGGATTCACCCCTCCACTTT
CDR3: CASSPTGEDSPLHF
D: TRBD1
J: TRBJ1-6
size: once
V: TRBV5-1

DNA: TGTGCCAGCAGTTACGCGGCCCCGAAGAATGGAAACACCATATATTTT
CDR3: CASSYAAPKNGNTIYF
D: .
J: TRBJ1-3
size: .
V: TRBV6-5

DNA: TGTGCCAGCAGCCCTAGGGGTGCGTCAGGGGGCGCTTCCTATGGCTACACCTTC
CDR3: CASSPRGASGGASYGYTF
D: TRBD1
J: TRBJ1-2
size: once
V: TRBV7-8

DNA: TGTGCCATCAGTGAGTCCCGGTCGGGACTAGCGGGGTCCGGGGAGCTGTTTTTT
CDR3: CAISESRSGLAGSGELFF
D: TRBD2
J: TRBJ2-2
size: .
V: TRBV10-3

DNA: TGTGCCAGTAGTATACGACTAGCGGGGGGGTTGTATGAGCAGTTCTTC
CDR3: CASSIRLAGGLYEQFF
D: TRBD2
J: TRBJ2-1
size: .
V: TRBV19

DNA: TGCGCCAGCAGTGTAGGACTAGCTTCCGAGCAGTACTTC
CDR3: CASSVGLASEQYF
D: TRBD2
J: TRBJ2-7
size: .
V: TRBV10-1

DNA: TGTGCCAGTAGTATTCGGGACAGGGCATACGAGCAGTACTTC
CDR3: CASSIRDRAYEQYF
D: TRBD1
J: TRBJ2-7
size: .
V: TRBV19

DNA: TGTGCCAGTAGTACTTGGACAGGGGGCCCGAACACTGAAGCTTTCTTT
CDR3: CASSTWTGGPNTEAFF
D: TRBD1
J: TRBJ1-1
size: .
V: TRBV19

DNA: TGCGCCAGCAGCACAGAACAGGGTGGGAAAGAAAAACTGTTTTTT
CDR3: CASSTEQGGKEKLFF
D: .
J: TRBJ1-4
size: once
V: TRBV5-1

DNA: TGTGCCAGCAGCGCGGACAGGGCGGATTCACCCCTCCACTTT
CDR3: CASSADRADSPLHF
D: TRBD1
J: TRBJ1-6
size: .
V: TRBV11-2

DNA: TGTGCCAGCAGCTTAGTAACTACCGGGACAGAAGCTTTCTTT
CDR3: CASSLVTTGTEAFF
D: .
J: TRBJ1-1
size: .
V: TRBV7-6

DNA: TGTGCCACCAGTGACCCAGACAGTAACTATGGCTACACCTTC
CDR3: CATSDPDSNYGYTF
D: .
J: TRBJ1-2
size: .
V: TRBV24-1

DNA: TGTGCCTGGAGTGAGGGACAGGGTTCTCTCTTT
CDR3: CAWSEGQGSLF
D: TRBD1
J: TRBJ1-1
size: .
V: TRBV30

DNA: TGCGCCAGCAGGGATACACCGAGGGATTCACCCCTCCACTTT
CDR3: CASRDTPRDSPLHF
D: .
J: TRBJ1-6
size: .
V: TRBV5-1

DNA: TGCAGCGTCGAGGATGGCTACACCTTC
CDR3: CSVEDGYTF
D: .
J: TRBJ1-2
size: .
V: TRBV29-1

DNA: TGTGCCAGTACCCCCAGACCGGGACAGCACTATGGCTACACCTTC
CDR3: CASTPRPGQHYGYTF
D: TRBD1
J: TRBJ1-2
size: .
V: TRBV19

DNA: TGTGCCAGTAGTACGCACCGGGACTCAGCTAACTATGGCTACACCTTC
CDR3: CASSTHRDSANYGYTF
D: .
J: TRBJ1-2
size: .
V: TRBV19

DNA: TGTGCCAGCAGTCCGCGGGGGGTTCGAAGCAATCAGCCCCAGCATTTT
CDR3: CASSPRGVRSNQPQHF
D: .
J: TRBJ1-5
size: .
V: TRBV28

DNA: TGTGCCATCAGCAGGGACAGCGTATCGGACACCATATATTTT
CDR3: CAISRDSVSDTIYF
D: TRBD1
J: TRBJ1-3
size: few
V: TRBV10-3

DNA: TGCGCCAGCAGCCAAGAAATTGCCCAGGGGGGAAACACCATATATTTT
CDR3: CASSQEIAQGGNTIYF
D: .
J: TRBJ1-3
size: few
V: TRBV4-1

DNA: TGTGCCAGCAGCCAGGACAGCGTCTCCTACGAGCAGTACTTC
CDR3: CASSQDSVSYEQYF
D: .
J: TRBJ2-7
size: .
V: TRBV7-6

DNA: TGTGCCACCAGTGATCCGTCGAGCTTCGAAGCTTTCTTT
CDR3: CATSDPSSFEAFF
D: .
J: TRBJ1-1
size: .
V: TRBV24-1